These 29 T cell receptor beta chains share one sample of origin, sequenced in a study of T cell repertoires in cytomegalovirus infection. Using its own MiXCR run on the reads, TCRdb lists one record per CDR3 protein. The data show approximately 770,000 distinct CDR3 sequences, 25% to 30% seen once. No antigen has been identified for these receptors. The sample consisted of cultured CD8+ T cells from PBMCs, taken from culture after CMV antigen stimulation. Every receptor here comes from a human donor in good health (CMV status not recorded). Some clones in this sample may be carry-over from other donors' samples.

This clonotype was seen just once. This chain joins TRBV4-1 and TRBJ2-3, with 8 bases identical to TRBD2. Germline V gene sequence: CDR1 MGHRA, CDR2 YSYEKL. This CDR3 contains 16 residues. V dropped 3 bases and J dropped 0; count of bases not matched to a gene: 5. CDR3 nucleotides: TGCGCCAGCAGCCACCCTGAGCGGGGGAGCACAGATACGCAGTATTTT. Translated: CASSHPERGSTDTQYF.

This clonotype has just a few counts. The chain carries TRBV12-3 or TRBV12-4 and TRBJ1-3; no reliable D call. Deletions cut 5 bases from V and 0 bases from J, with 11 bases between. The CDR3 is made up of 15 amino acids. The CDR3 DNA reads as TGTGCCAGCAGTCAGACTACTAGCTCTGGAAACACCATATATTTT. Translated: CASSQTTSSGNTIYF.

V usage is TRBV4-1 and J usage is TRBJ2-1; D possibly corresponds to TRBD2 (5 bases). The germline gives CDR1 MGHRA, CDR2 YSYEKL. The germline V and J ends were trimmed by 4 bases and 7 bases, with 14 bases remaining between them. The CDR3 has 14 residues. As DNA, the CDR3 is TGCGCCAGCAGCCTGGACTGGACGGATAATGAGCAGTTCTTC. This gives the protein CASSLDWTDNEQFF.

The chain is built from TRBV4-1 and TRBJ1-1; D ambiguous. The CDR3 runs 16 residues. Trimming took 1 base from V and 0 from J, leaving 12 bases between them. Germline lookup yields CDR1 MGHRA and CDR2 YSYEKL. The CDR3 nucleotides are TGCGCCAGCAGCCAAGTCTTGGCAGGCATGAACACTGAAGCTTTCTTT. Amino acid sequence: CASSQVLAGMNTEAFF.

The chain couples TRBV7-9 to TRBJ1-1; D is unresolved. V was pared by 4 bases and J by 1 base, with 19 bases between. The CDR3 consists of 17 residues. CDR1 and CDR2 from the germline V gene are SEHNR and FQNEAQ (reference sequence). This CDR3 is CASSYAPTRGWNTEAFF. DNA for the CDR3: TGTGCCAGCAGCTACGCCCCGACACGAGGCTGGAACACTGAAGCTTTCTTT.

V is TRBV6-1 and J is TRBJ1-1, with D possibly being TRBD1 (5 bases). There are 16 residues in the CDR3. The germline V gene encodes CDR1 MNHNS and CDR2 SASEGT. Trimming took off 5 bases at V and 5 bases at J, with 21 bases between the two ends. CDR3 DNA: TGTGCCAGCAGTTACCCCGAGGGCCTAACAGGAACTGAAGCTTTCTTT. The encoded protein is CASSYPEGLTGTEAFF.

The chain combines TRBV18 with TRBJ2-7; D uncertain. CDR3 length equals 15 residues. Germline lookup yields CDR1 KGHSH and CDR2 LQKENI. V was pared by 3 bases and J by 7 bases, with 19 bases between. The CDR3, as DNA: TGTGCCAGCTCACCGGACGGAGTAATCCTCTGGGAGCAGTACTTC. This gives the protein CASSPDGVILWEQYF.

The chain couples TRBV2 to TRBJ1-1, with D uncertain. The V gene lost 10 bases and the J gene lost 11 bases, with 23 bases spanning the gap. CDR1 and CDR2 from the germline V gene are SNHLY and FYNNEI. This CDR3 is built from 13 residues. Here the CDR3 DNA reads TGTGCCATCCCTGGACTGCTGAACACTGTTGCTTTCTTT. Translating it yields CAIPGLLNTVAFF.

This clonotype was counted a few times. The V gene is TRBV19, the J gene TRBJ1-5, with 7 positions matching TRBD1. The germline CDR1 and CDR2 sequences are LNHDA and SQIVND (reference sequence). The CDR3 is made up of 15 amino acids. V lost 6 bases and J lost 3; bases outside the gene matches: 8. The chain's CDR3 is CASSLQGRFNQPQHF. CDR3 bases: TGTGCCAGTAGCCTACAGGGGCGGTTCAATCAGCCCCAGCATTTT.

This clonotype showed up many times. This chain uses TRBV7-2 with TRBJ2-3; possible D gene TRBD1, 5 bases. Deletions cut 3 bases from V and 6 bases from J, with 13 bases between. CDR1 and CDR2 from the germline V gene are SGHTA and FQGNSA. The CDR3 contains 14 residues. DNA for the CDR3: TGTGCCAGCAGCTTCCAGGGTGGAGAGGATACGCAGTATTTT. Its protein product is CASSFQGGEDTQYF.

This chain connects TRBV28 to TRBJ2-7, with a possible D match to TRBD2 (5 bases). The CDR3 totals 14 residues. V gave up 5 bases and J gave up 7 bases, with 18 bases separating them. CDR1 and CDR2 from the germline V gene are MDHEN and SYDVKM. The CDR3 region is CASSTPEGRWEQYV. The CDR3 DNA follows: TGTGCCAGCAGTACCCCCGAGGGCAGGTGGGAGCAGTACGTC.

The chain links TRBV5-5 to TRBJ1-2; 7 bases align to TRBD1. This CDR3 contains 13 residues. CDR1 and CDR2 from the germline V gene are SGHKS and YYEKEE (reference sequence). V gave up 6 bases and J gave up 2 bases; unmatched junction bases: 4. For the CDR3, the DNA is TGTGCCAGCAACGCACAGGGGAACTATGGCTACACCTTC. Its translation: CASNAQGNYGYTF.

This chain uses TRBV10-3 with TRBJ2-5, with D uncertain. The CDR3 totals 12 residues. Per the germline V gene, CDR1 is ENHRY and CDR2 is SYGVKD. Trimming removed 0 bases from V and 4 bases from J, with 3 bases in between. This CDR3 reads CAISESIETQYF. The CDR3 coding sequence is TGTGCCATCAGTGAGTCGATAGAGACCCAGTACTTC.

The rearrangement joins TRBV27 to TRBJ2-5; TRBD1 is a possible D gene (8 bases). The germline CDR1 and CDR2 sequences are MNHEY and SMNVEV (reference sequence). The CDR3 totals 16 residues. Trimming took off 0 bases at V and 5 bases at J, with 16 bases between the two ends. The DNA of the CDR3 is TGTGCCAGCAGTTTATCTCACAGGGGGGGTGGGGAGACCCAGTACTTC. It translates to CASSLSHRGGGETQYF.

This sequence joins TRBV7-6 and TRBJ2-5; tentatively, D is TRBD2 (5 bases). Trimming removed 5 bases at V and 5 bases at J, with 9 bases between. The germline CDR1 and CDR2 sequences are SGHVS and FNYEAQ. The CDR3 has 12 residues. The CDR3 bases are TGTGCCAGCAGCGGACTGGAGGAGACCCAGTACTTC. Amino acids: CASSGLEETQYF.

The rearrangement joins TRBV6-2 or TRBV6-3 to TRBJ2-1; D ambiguous. The germline CDR1 and CDR2 sequences are MNHEY and SVGEGT. CDR3 size: 12 residues. V shed 3 bases and J shed 8 bases, with 8 bases lying between them. CDR3 region: CASSYQVDEQFF. The CDR3 region has the DNA TGTGCCAGCAGTTATCAGGTCGATGAGCAGTTCTTC.

The chain combines TRBV7-7 with TRBJ2-1; the match to TRBD2 covers 14 bases. This CDR3 has 13 amino acids. In germline, CDR1 is SSHAT, CDR2 FNYEAQ (reference sequence). This CDR3 is CASGTSGSNEQFF. The CDR3 nucleotides read TGTGCTAGCGGGACTAGCGGGAGCAATGAGCAGTTCTTC.

This clonotype was observed a handful of times. The genes are TRBV6-1 and TRBJ2-2, with 7 nucleotides matching TRBD1. The CDR3 spans 15 residues. J lost 3 bases, V lost 5 bases, and 6 bases had no gene match. Germline assignment: CDR1 MNHNS and CDR2 SASEGT. CDR3 sequence: CASSSHRGDTGELFF. The CDR3, as DNA: TGTGCCAGCAGTTCACACAGGGGAGACACCGGGGAGCTGTTTTTT.

The chain combines TRBV19 with TRBJ1-5; D is unresolved. The germline V gene encodes CDR1 LNHDA and CDR2 SQIVND (reference sequence). The CDR3 extends over 15 amino acids. Between the trimmed V and J ends, which lost 1 base and 0 bases, there was a span of 7 bases. For the CDR3, the DNA is TGTGCCAGTAGTATAGTCCTCAATAGCAATCAGCCCCAGCATTTT. Translating gives CASSIVLNSNQPQHF.

This clonotype was observed a handful of times. The genes are TRBV7-6 and TRBJ1-1; tentatively, D is TRBD1 (5 bases). The V and J ends lost 4 bases and 11 bases respectively, with 17 bases between them. Germline CDR1 reads SGHVS; CDR2 reads FNYEAQ. There are 13 residues in the CDR3. CDR3 DNA: TGTGCCAGCAGCTCCGTGGTCGGAGGGGCCGCTTTCTTT. Its translation is CASSSVVGGAAFF.

The J gene is TRBJ2-3, the V gene TRBV9; 10 nucleotides agree with TRBD2. Germline-derived CDR1 and CDR2 are SGDLS and YYNGEE. V was clipped by 3 bases and J by 2 bases; unmatched bases: 6. The CDR3 is made up of 16 amino acids. The CDR3 coding sequence is TGTGCCAGCAGCGAGGGACTAGCGAGGTACACAGATACGCAGTATTTT. It yields the protein CASSEGLARYTDTQYF.

The V and J genes are TRBV28 and TRBJ2-5; TRBD1 matches at 10 bases. CDR1 MDHEN and CDR2 SYDVKM come from the germline V gene. The CDR3 has 15 residues. Trimming cost V 4 bases and J 5 bases; bases outside gene matches: 7. Here the CDR3 DNA reads TGTGCCAGCAGTTCAAGGGGGACAGGGGAGGAGACCCAGTACTTC. Translating it yields CASSSRGTGEETQYF.

The chain uses TRBV7-6 and TRBJ1-1, with D possibly matching TRBD1 (5 bases). Trimming cost V 3 bases and J 3 bases, with 14 bases left between them. The CDR3 is 15 residues long. Germline values: CDR1 SGHVS, CDR2 FNYEAQ. CDR3 region: CASSFDAGRDTEAFF. In nucleotides, the CDR3 is TGTGCCAGCAGCTTCGACGCGGGGCGGGACACTGAAGCTTTCTTT.

The gene calls are TRBV7-2 and TRBJ2-7; D is perhaps TRBD1 (6 bases). V shed 2 bases and J shed 4 bases, with 9 bases lying between them. CDR1 SGHTA and CDR2 FQGNSA come from the germline V gene. This CDR3 spans 13 amino acids. This CDR3 reads CASSLRDNYEQYV. The CDR3 DNA sequence: TGTGCCAGCAGCTTAAGGGACAATTACGAGCAGTACGTC.

V is TRBV7-9 and J is TRBJ2-5; TRBD1 matches 7 bases. CDR3 size: 16 residues. From germline, CDR1 is SEHNR and CDR2 FQNEAQ (reference sequence). The V gene end was trimmed by 1 base and the J gene end by 1 base; junction bases not matched to a gene: 6. The CDR3 sequence: CASSLVPGTAQETQYF. The DNA for the CDR3 is TGTGCCAGCAGCTTAGTCCCAGGGACAGCCCAAGAGACCCAGTACTTC.

There are many counts of this clonotype. V gene TRBV7-6 combines with J gene TRBJ2-1; D call uncertain. CDR3 length equals 13 residues. Trimming took off 6 bases at V and 4 bases at J, with 10 bases between the two ends. Germline loops: CDR1 SGHVS, CDR2 FNYEAQ. The CDR3 nucleotides are TGTGCCAGCAGTGACTCACCTTACAATGAGCAGTTCTTC. The encoded protein is CASSDSPYNEQFF. Variable domain in full (rest from reference TRBV7-6 and TRBJ2-1): GAGVSQSPRYKVTKRGQDVALRCDPISGHVSLYWYRQALGQGPEFLTYFNYEAQQDKSGLPNDRFSAERPEGSISTLTIQRTEQRDSAMYRCASSDSPYNEQFFGPGTRLTVL.

The CDR3, as DNA: TGTGCTAGTGGCCTAAGACAGGGGGCATGGCATGGCTACACCTTC. It specifies CASGLRQGAWHGYTF. V usage is TRBV12-5 and J usage is TRBJ1-2; 10 bases are shared with TRBD1. The germline gives CDR1 LGHNT, CDR2 FRNRAP. V dropped 6 bases and J dropped 6; count of bases not matched to a gene: 10. CDR3 length: 15 amino acids. Together with reference TRBV12-5 and TRBJ1-2, the CDR3 gives the full variable domain: DARVTQTPRHKVTEMGQEVTMRCQPILGHNTVFWYRQTMMQGLELLAYFRNRAPLDDSGMPKDRFSAEMPDATLATLKIQPSEPRDSAVYFCASGLRQGAWHGYTFGSGTRLTVV.

The V and J genes are TRBV6-5 and TRBJ2-7, with 7 positions matching TRBD2. This CDR3 has 15 residues. V lost 6 bases to trimming and J lost 3 bases; unmatched junction nucleotides: 11. The germline gives CDR1 MNHEY, CDR2 SVGAGI. In DNA, the CDR3 is TGTGCCAGCAGCTGGCGGGGGACCGCAAGCTACGAGCAGTACTTC. Encoded protein: CASSWRGTASYEQYF.

The CDR3 region is CATSRDGWGHNQPQHF. The CDR3 coding sequence is TGTGCCACCAGCAGAGATGGATGGGGGCACAATCAGCCCCAGCATTTT. This chain uses TRBV15 with TRBJ1-5; D might be TRBD1 (6 bases). The V end lost 0 bases, the J end lost 3 bases, and 12 bases lay between the germline ends. CDR3 length: 16 residues. Germline-derived CDR1 and CDR2 are LNHNV and YYDKDF (reference sequence).